One sample yielded the 21 T cell receptor beta chains listed below, sequenced in a study of T-cell reconstitution after alpha-beta-depleted transplantation in children. The library targeted TCRbeta and was prepared with unique molecular identifiers. MiXCR, run by TCRdb on the PCR reads, gives a single entry per CDR3 protein. The table records about 230,000 distinct CDR3 sequences, approximately 9.8% of them present only once. This specimen consisted of PBMCs from the stem cell graft donor, obtained from the stem cell graft. Every receptor here comes from a human donor who donated a stem cell graft to a child with SCID.

This clonotype has ten or more counts. The chain combines TRBV20-1 with TRBJ2-2; D is uncertain. The CDR3 spans 14 residues. Germline assignment: CDR1 DFQATT and CDR2 SNEGSKA (reference sequence). Between the trimmed V and J ends, which lost 1 base and 4 bases, there was a span of 10 bases. CDR3 DNA sequence: TGCAGTGCTAGAGCGGCAGGACCCACCGGGGAGCTGTTTTTT. Translating it yields CSARAAGPTGELFF.

The chain links TRBV7-2 to TRBJ2-7; D gene uncertain. The CDR3 length is 16 residues. The V gene lost 5 bases and the J gene lost 4 bases, with 21 bases spanning the gap. Germline CDR1 is SGHTA and CDR2 is FQGNSA. CDR3 sequence reads: CASSPRTPEKPYEQYF. In DNA, the CDR3 is TGTGCCAGCAGCCCCCGGACCCCTGAGAAACCTTACGAGCAGTACTTC.

The V gene is TRBV4-1, the J gene TRBJ2-3; D possibly matches TRBD1 or TRBD2 (5 bases each). Trimming took off 4 bases at V and 3 bases at J, with 20 bases between the two ends. The CDR3 is 17 residues long. The germline gives CDR1 MGHRA, CDR2 YSYEKL. The CDR3 DNA reads as TGCGCCAGCAGCCGGAAGGACCCAGGGAGTGTGACAGATACGCAGTATTTT. It encodes CASSRKDPGSVTDTQYF.

Regarding this clonotype: It may be a read error: a sequence one base away is much more abundant. The chain carries TRBV5-5 and TRBJ1-2; D unresolved. Germline values: CDR1 SGHKS, CDR2 YYEKEE (reference sequence). The CDR3 covers 15 residues. The CDR3 here is CASSLEIGSYYDYTF. CDR3 bases: TGTGCCAGCAGCTTGGAAATCGGCAGCTACTATGACTACACCTTC.

This clonotype was observed at least ten times. The chain couples TRBV5-1 to TRBJ1-1; the D gene is possibly TRBD1 (6 bases). V lost 2 bases, J lost 4 bases, and 12 bases lay in between. CDR1 is SGHRS, CDR2 YFSETQ, per germline. This CDR3 contains 14 residues. Written as DNA, the CDR3 is TGCGCCAGCAGCTTCTTAGGGGGAAGCACTGAAGCTTTCTTT. Its protein is CASSFLGGSTEAFF.

This clonotype occurred many times. This chain links TRBV3-1 with TRBJ2-3, with D possibly matching TRBD1 (5 bases). V dropped 0 bases and J dropped 6 bases, with 13 bases sitting between them. Germline V gene sequence: CDR1 LGHDT, CDR2 YNNKEL (reference sequence). The CDR3 length is 15 residues. In DNA form, the CDR3 reads TGTGCCAGCAGCCAAGATTTACAGGTGGGCGATACGCAGTATTTT. It codes for CASSQDLQVGDTQYF.

This clonotype was seen many times. The chain links TRBV3-1 to TRBJ1-1; 8 bases fit TRBD1. The CDR3 is 14 residues long. CDR1 LGHDT and CDR2 YNNKEL come from the germline V gene (reference sequence). The V and J ends lost 6 bases and 7 bases, in that order; junction bases with no gene match: 10. CDR3 sequence (DNA): TGTGCCAGCAGGCAACCGACAGGGGAGGGTGAAGCTTTCTTT. This translates into CASRQPTGEGEAFF.

This clonotype was counted ten times or more. The chain is built from TRBV4-2 and TRBJ1-1; no definite D call. The CDR3 covers 16 residues. Germline V lookup: CDR1 LGHNA, CDR2 YNFKEQ. Trimming removed 3 bases at V and 4 bases at J, with 18 bases between. CDR3 sequence (DNA): TGTGCCAGCAGCCACACCTTTGGGTCAGGAGCCACTGAAGCTTTCTTT. Amino acids: CASSHTFGSGATEAFF.

The sample holds many counts of this clonotype. V gene TRBV9 combines with J gene TRBJ1-2, with TRBD1 as a possible D gene (5 bases). The germline gives CDR1 SGDLS, CDR2 YYNGEE. The CDR3 extends over 14 amino acids. V gave up 3 bases and J gave up 4 bases, with 13 bases separating them. Here the CDR3 reads CASSAGGVGYGYTF. CDR3 nucleotides: TGTGCCAGCAGCGCCGGGGGGGTGGGCTATGGCTACACCTTC.

This clonotype was detected many times. The chain links TRBV9 to TRBJ2-2; D gene unclear. CDR1 and CDR2 from the germline V gene are SGDLS and YYNGEE. The CDR3 is 16 amino acids. V was shortened by 0 bases and J by 4 bases, with 13 bases between the two germline ends. CDR3 sequence: CASSVATQPSTGELFF. The CDR3 nucleotides read TGTGCCAGCAGCGTAGCGACCCAGCCAAGCACCGGGGAGCTGTTTTTT.

This clonotype was recorded many times. The gene calls are TRBV2 and TRBJ2-3, with 9 bases matching TRBD2. Trimming cost V 9 bases and J 3 bases; bases outside gene matches: 16. The CDR3 spans 17 residues. CDR1 and CDR2 from the germline V gene are SNHLY and FYNNEI. DNA of the CDR3: TGTGCCAGAGACCGGGGCGGGGGGGCTGTTACGACAGATACGCAGTATTTT. This sequence encodes CARDRGGGAVTTDTQYF. Variable domain in full (rest from reference TRBV2 and TRBJ2-3): EPEVTQTPSHQVTQMGQEVILRCVPISNHLYFYWYRQILGQKVEFLVSFYNNEISEKSEIFDDQFSVERPDGSNFTLKIRSTKLEDSAMYFCARDRGGGAVTTDTQYFGPGTRLTVL.

This clonotype was detected ten times or more. CDR3 sequence reads: CATSRARAGGSYNEQFF. CDR3 DNA: TGTGCCACCAGCAGAGCTAGAGCGGGGGGATCCTACAATGAGCAGTTCTTC. The V gene is TRBV15, the J gene TRBJ2-1; 9 positions agree with TRBD2. The CDR3 sequence is 17 residues long. Per germline, CDR1 LNHNV and CDR2 YYDKDF (reference sequence). The V gene end was trimmed by 1 base and the J gene end by 1 base; junction bases not matched to a gene: 5.

The table lists this clonotype with many counts. The rearrangement joins TRBV20-1 to TRBJ1-3; no reliable D call. This CDR3 has 15 amino acids. Germline-derived CDR1 and CDR2 are DFQATT and SNEGSKA (reference sequence). The V end was cut by 5 bases, the J end by 3 bases, with 17 bases between. The DNA of the CDR3 is TGCAGTGCTCCTACTGACCACACCTTTGGAAACACCATATATTTT. Translation: CSAPTDHTFGNTIYF.

This clonotype appeared many times. The chain recombines TRBV5-1 with TRBJ2-3; the D gene could be TRBD1 or TRBD2 (5 bases each). CDR3 size: 13 residues. The V end lost 1 base, the J end lost 8 bases, and 11 bases lay between the germline ends. Germline CDR1 reads SGHRS; CDR2 reads YFSETQ. The CDR3 region is CASSLSSRGTQYF. The CDR3 nucleotides read TGCGCCAGCAGCTTGTCCTCGAGGGGTACGCAGTATTTT.

This clonotype has ten or more counts. J is TRBJ2-3 and V is TRBV4-3, with no clear D. Germline V gene sequence: CDR1 LGHNA, CDR2 YSLEER. The V and J ends lost 2 bases and 5 bases respectively, with 14 bases between them. The CDR3 contains 15 residues. Here the CDR3 DNA reads TGCGCCAGCAGCCAATCCGTCGCCATAAGAGATACGCAGTATTTT. This encodes CASSQSVAIRDTQYF.

This clonotype showed up many times. The chain recombines TRBV18 with TRBJ2-7, with D maybe TRBD2 (6 bases). The CDR3 contains 14 residues. Germline CDR1 and CDR2: KGHSH and LQKENI. The V and J ends lost 0 bases and 1 base respectively, with 7 bases between them. DNA of the CDR3: TGTGCCAGCTCACCACCGGGGGGTTCCTACGAGCAGTACTTC. Its protein is CASSPPGGSYEQYF.

This clonotype was seen repeatedly, ten times or more. The rearrangement links TRBV4-1 to TRBJ1-6; D call uncertain. Germline V lookup: CDR1 MGHRA, CDR2 YSYEKL. V was trimmed by 1 base and J by 0 bases, leaving 7 bases between them. This CDR3 spans 16 amino acids. The CDR3 protein is CASSQGESSYNSPLHF. In DNA form, the CDR3 reads TGCGCCAGCAGCCAAGGGGAAAGCTCCTATAATTCACCCCTCCACTTT.

This clonotype was counted many times. This chain links TRBV2 with TRBJ1-1, with 7 bases matching TRBD1. Germline V gives CDR1 SNHLY, CDR2 FYNNEI. This CDR3 contains 13 residues. V lost 6 bases, J lost 2 bases, and 3 bases stayed unmatched. CDR3 nucleotides: TGTGCCAGCAGATGGGACAGCAACACTGAAGCTTTCTTT. Amino acid sequence: CASRWDSNTEAFF.

This clonotype was observed at least ten times. The gene calls are TRBV6-1 and TRBJ2-1; D is perhaps TRBD1 (6 bases). The CDR3 covers 16 residues. V was clipped by 1 base and J by 1 base, with 11 bases between them. CDR1 is MNHNS and CDR2 is SASEGT in the germline V gene. The DNA of the CDR3 is TGTGCCAGCAGTGAAGTTCGCCAGGGGTCCTACAATGAGCAGTTCTTC. It yields the protein CASSEVRQGSYNEQFF.

This clonotype has at least ten counts. The chain has TRBV12-3 or TRBV12-4 and TRBJ2-1, with 7 nucleotides matching TRBD1. The length of the CDR3 is 13 residues. Losses at the gene ends were 5 bases for V and 10 bases for J; bases not matched to a gene: 8. The CDR3 region is CASSRTGQGEQFF. In DNA form, the CDR3 reads TGTGCCAGCAGTAGGACAGGTCAGGGGGAGCAGTTCTTC.

This clonotype was counted at least ten times. The chain recombines TRBV5-1 with TRBJ1-1; 8 bases fit TRBD1. The V segment lost 3 bases and the J segment 10 bases; nucleotides outside the gene matches: 14. The CDR3 contains 15 residues. Germline V gene data show CDR1 as SGHRS and CDR2 as YFSETQ. CDR3 DNA sequence: TGCGCCAGCAGCTCCCGGACAGGGAATGAATATGTAGCTTTCTTT. It codes for CASSSRTGNEYVAFF.